The source of this TCR beta chain is a study of shared clonotypes between healthy human individuals. Study overall: Donor ages ranged 18 to 49 years: a couple of women, a few men.

Here immunoSEQ multiplex PCR was the method, and the copy in TCRdb shows in-frame clones only, minus some. The sample yields roughly 2.1 million clones, just over 90% seen once. Naive CD8 isolation took CD45RO-negative cells positively selected for CCR7 and excluded terminally differentiated effector memory CD45RA+ cells. Comments on this clone: Its antigen is not known.

V trimming: 5 bases; J trimming: 6 bases; junction bases outside the gene matches: 14. CDR1 and CDR2 from the germline V gene are LGHNA and YSLEER. This CDR3 comprises 16 residues. Study-wide findings and caveats: Exclusively blood specimens were collected; tissue repertoires likely differ. Clonotype sharing among donors likely depends on sequencing depth.

The receptor's source is a man between 18 and 35 years old in good health. Some clones in this sample may be carry-over from other donors' samples. The specimen was naive CD8+ T cells from PBMCs. J is TRBJ2-7 and V is TRBV4-3, with TRBD2 matching over 9 bases. This CDR3 is CASSEGLAGRAGEQYF. The CDR3 nucleotides read TGCGCCAGCAGCGAAGGGCTAGCGGGGAGAGCGGGCGAGCAGTACTTC.